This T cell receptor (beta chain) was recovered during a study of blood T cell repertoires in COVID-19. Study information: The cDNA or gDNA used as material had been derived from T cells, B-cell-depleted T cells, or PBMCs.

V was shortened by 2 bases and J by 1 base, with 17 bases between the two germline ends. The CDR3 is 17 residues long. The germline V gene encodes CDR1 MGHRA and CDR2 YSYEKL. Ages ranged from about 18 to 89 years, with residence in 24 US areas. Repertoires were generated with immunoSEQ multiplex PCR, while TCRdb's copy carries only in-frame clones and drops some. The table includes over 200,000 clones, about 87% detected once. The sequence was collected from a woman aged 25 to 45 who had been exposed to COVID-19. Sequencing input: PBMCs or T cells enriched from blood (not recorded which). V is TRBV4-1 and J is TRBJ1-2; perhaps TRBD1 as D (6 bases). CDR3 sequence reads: CASSQRSGTRINYGYTF. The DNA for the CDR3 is TGCGCCAGCAGCCAACGGTCCGGGACACGGATTAACTATGGCTACACCTTC.